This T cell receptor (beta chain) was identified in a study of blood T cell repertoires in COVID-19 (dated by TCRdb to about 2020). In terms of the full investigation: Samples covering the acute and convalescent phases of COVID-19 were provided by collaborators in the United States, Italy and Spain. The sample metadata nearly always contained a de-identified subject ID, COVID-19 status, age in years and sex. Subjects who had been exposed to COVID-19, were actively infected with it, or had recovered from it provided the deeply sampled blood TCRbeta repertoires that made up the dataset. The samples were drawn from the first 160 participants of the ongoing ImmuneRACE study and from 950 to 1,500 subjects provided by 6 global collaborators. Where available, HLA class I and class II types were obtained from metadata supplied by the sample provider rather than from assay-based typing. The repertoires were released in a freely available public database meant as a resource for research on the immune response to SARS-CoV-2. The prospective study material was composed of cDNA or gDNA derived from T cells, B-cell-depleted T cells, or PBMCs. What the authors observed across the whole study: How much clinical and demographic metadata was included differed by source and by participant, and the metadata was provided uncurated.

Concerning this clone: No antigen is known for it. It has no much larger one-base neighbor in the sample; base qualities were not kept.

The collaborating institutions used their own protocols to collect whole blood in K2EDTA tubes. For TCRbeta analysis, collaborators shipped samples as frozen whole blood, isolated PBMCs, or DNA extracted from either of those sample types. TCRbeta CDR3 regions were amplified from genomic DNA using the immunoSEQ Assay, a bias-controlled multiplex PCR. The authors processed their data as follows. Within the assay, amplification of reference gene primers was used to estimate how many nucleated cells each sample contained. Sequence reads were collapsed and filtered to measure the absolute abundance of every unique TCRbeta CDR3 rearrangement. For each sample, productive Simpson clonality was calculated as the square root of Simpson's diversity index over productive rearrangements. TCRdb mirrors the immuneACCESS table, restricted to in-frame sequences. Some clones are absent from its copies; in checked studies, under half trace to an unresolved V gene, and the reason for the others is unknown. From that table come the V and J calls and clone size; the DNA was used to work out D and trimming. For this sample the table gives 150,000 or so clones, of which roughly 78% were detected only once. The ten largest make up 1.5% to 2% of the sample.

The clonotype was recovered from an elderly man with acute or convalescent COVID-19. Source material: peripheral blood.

The bases are TGTGCCAGCAGCTTGGGGGGCTCCTATAATTCACCCCTCCACTTT. This sequence encodes CASSLGGSYNSPLHF. Recombination joined TRBV14 with TRBJ1-6; a tentative D match to TRBD1 spans 5 bases. Sequences SGHDN (CDR1) and FVKESK (CDR2) are obtained from the germline V gene. Cut back by 5 bases and 0 bases, the V and J ends lie 8 bases apart. The CDR3 runs 15 amino acids, cysteine and phenylalanine included. The entry retains the CDR3 DNA only, 45 bases that are in frame from base 1. The CDR3 plus the reference TRBV14 and TRBJ1-6 genes for the other parts give the full variable domain: EAGVTQFPSHSVIEKGQTVTLRCDPISGHDNLYWYRRVMGKEIKFLLHFVKESKQDESGMPNNRFLAERTGGTYSTLKVQPAELEDSGVYFCASSLGGSYNSPLHFGNGTRLTVT.